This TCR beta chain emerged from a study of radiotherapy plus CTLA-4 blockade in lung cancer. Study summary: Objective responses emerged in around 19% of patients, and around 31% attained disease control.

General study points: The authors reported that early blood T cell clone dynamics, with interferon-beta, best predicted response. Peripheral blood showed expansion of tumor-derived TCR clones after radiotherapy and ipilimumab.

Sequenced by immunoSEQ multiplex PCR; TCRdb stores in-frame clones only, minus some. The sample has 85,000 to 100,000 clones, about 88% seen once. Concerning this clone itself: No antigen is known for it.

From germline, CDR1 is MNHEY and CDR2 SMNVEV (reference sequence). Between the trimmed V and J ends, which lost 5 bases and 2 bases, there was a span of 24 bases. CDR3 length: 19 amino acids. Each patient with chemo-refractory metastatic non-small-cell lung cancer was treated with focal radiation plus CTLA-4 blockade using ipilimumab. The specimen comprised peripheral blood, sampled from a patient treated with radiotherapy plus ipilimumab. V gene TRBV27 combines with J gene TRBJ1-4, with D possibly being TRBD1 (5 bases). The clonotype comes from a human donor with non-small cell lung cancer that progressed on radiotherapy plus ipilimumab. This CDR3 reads CASSPRWDSRFGTNEKLFF. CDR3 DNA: TGTGCCAGCAGTCCCCGGTGGGACTCTCGGTTTGGGACTAATGAAAAACTGTTTTTT.